Shown below are 9 T cell receptor beta chains from a single sample sequenced in a study of blood T cell repertoires in COVID-19. Using immunoSEQ multiplex PCR, the repertoire was profiled, and TCRdb retains in-frame clones only, with some absent. Here the sample spans about 200,000 clones, about 78% being singletons. Input material: peripheral blood. The receptors here all came from a woman aged 65 to 85 with acute or convalescent COVID-19.

The CDR3 loop reads CASGSSAGGLYNEQFF. For the CDR3, the DNA is TGTGCCAGCGGTTCCTCCGCGGGGGGCCTCTACAATGAGCAGTTCTTC. This chain uses TRBV6-5 with TRBJ2-1; 8 bases map to TRBD2. This CDR3 has 16 residues. Unmatched junction bases numbered 12, after V lost 8 bases and J lost 3 bases. Germline CDR1 reads MNHEY; CDR2 reads SVGAGI.

This chain connects TRBV3-1 (or the pseudogene TRBV3-2) to TRBJ2-2; TRBD1 agrees at 9 bases. The CDR3 is made up of 18 amino acids. V dropped 0 bases and J dropped 0; count of bases not matched to a gene: 5. The germline CDR1 and CDR2 sequences are LGHDT and YNNKEL (reference sequence). CDR3 protein: CASSQEGTGGPNTGELFF. In DNA, the CDR3 is TGTGCCAGCAGCCAAGAGGGAACAGGGGGCCCGAACACCGGGGAGCTGTTTTTT.

V is TRBV25-1 and J is TRBJ1-1; no clear D. CDR1 is MGHDK and CDR2 is SYGVNS in the germline V gene. The CDR3 is 11 residues long. The germline V and J ends were trimmed by 5 bases and 11 bases, with 12 bases remaining between them. The CDR3 loop reads CASSNIQSAFF. The CDR3 DNA follows: TGTGCCAGCAGTAATATACAATCGGCTTTCTTT. Based on the CDR3 plus reference TRBV25-1 and TRBJ1-1, the full variable domain is EADIYQTPRYLVIGTGKKITLECSQTMGHDKMYWYQQDPGMELHLIHYSYGVNSTEKGDLSSESTVSRIRTEHFPLTLESARPSHTSQYLCASSNIQSAFFGQGTRLTVV.

This clone occurred once. The J gene is TRBJ2-3, the V gene TRBV5-1; TRBD2 agrees at 8 bases. This CDR3 is 15 amino acids long. V lost 3 bases and J lost 4; bases outside the gene matches: 7. Germline CDR1 SGHRS, CDR2 YFSETQ. The CDR3 loop reads CASSSSGGAPDTQYF. CDR3 DNA: TGCGCCAGCAGCTCCTCCGGGGGGGCACCAGATACGCAGTATTTT.

The chain recombines TRBV6-5 with TRBJ1-1, with D perhaps matching TRBD1 (5 bases). CDR1 is MNHEY, CDR2 SVGAGI, per germline. The germline V and J ends were trimmed by 5 bases and 0 bases, with 13 bases remaining between them. This CDR3 is 15 amino acids long. DNA for the CDR3: TGTGCCAGCAGTACGACGCGGGGACTGAACACTGAAGCTTTCTTT. This gives the protein CASSTTRGLNTEAFF.

The CDR3 sequence: CAVFGRGGPNSDTQYF. In DNA form, the CDR3 reads TGCGCCGTTTTCGGGCGGGGGGGGCCGAATTCAGATACGCAGTATTTT. This sequence joins TRBV10-2 and TRBJ2-3; 9 positions match TRBD2. The ends lost 11 bases at V and 4 bases at J; junction bases unmatched: 16. The germline V gene has CDR1 WSHSY and CDR2 SAAADI. The CDR3 has 16 residues.

In DNA form, the CDR3 reads TGTGCCAGCAGCCTAGGACGCGGGGATGGCTACACCTTC. Protein product: CASSLGRGDGYTF. The genes are TRBV3-1 (or the pseudogene TRBV3-2) and TRBJ1-2; D remains unclear. The length of the CDR3 is 13 residues. V shed 4 bases and J shed 6 bases, with 12 bases lying between them. Germline V gene lookup returns CDR1 LGHDT and CDR2 YNNKEL (reference sequence).

V is TRBV6-1 and J is TRBJ2-3, with TRBD1 matching over 8 bases. The CDR3 loop spans 18 amino acids. V was clipped by 0 bases and J by 5 bases; unmatched bases: 13. From germline, CDR1 is MNHNS and CDR2 SASEGT. The CDR3 DNA reads as TGTGCCAGCAGTGAAGCCTTTCTGAGGACAGGGACAAGAGATACGCAGTATTTT. Protein: CASSEAFLRTGTRDTQYF.

The chain couples TRBV9 to TRBJ2-4; 15 bases map to TRBD2. Looked up from germline, CDR1 is SGDLS and CDR2 is YYNGEE. CDR3 length: 17 amino acids. V lost 4 bases and J lost 7; bases outside the gene matches: 9. CDR3 DNA sequence: TGTGCCAGCAGCCCCTCCGGACTAGCGGGGGGGCAGAACATTCAGTACTTC. Translating gives CASSPSGLAGGQNIQYF.